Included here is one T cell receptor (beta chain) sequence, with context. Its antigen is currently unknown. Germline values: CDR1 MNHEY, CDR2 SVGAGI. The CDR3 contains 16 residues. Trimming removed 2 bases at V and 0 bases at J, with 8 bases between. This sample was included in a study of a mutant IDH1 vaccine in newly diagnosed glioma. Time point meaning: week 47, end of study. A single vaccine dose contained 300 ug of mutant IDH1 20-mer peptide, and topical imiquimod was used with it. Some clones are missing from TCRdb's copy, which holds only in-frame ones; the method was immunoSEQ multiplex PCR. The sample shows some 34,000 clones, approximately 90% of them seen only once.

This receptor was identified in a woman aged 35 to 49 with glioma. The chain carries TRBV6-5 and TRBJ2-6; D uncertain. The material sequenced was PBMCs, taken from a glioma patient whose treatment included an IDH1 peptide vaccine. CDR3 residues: CASSYGVGSGANVLTF. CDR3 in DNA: TGTGCCAGCAGTTACGGGGTGGGCTCTGGGGCCAACGTCCTGACTTTC.